This is a list of T cell receptor beta chains from one sample in a study of OX40 agonist ivuxolimab in advanced cancers. Here immunoSEQ multiplex PCR was the method, and the copy in TCRdb shows in-frame clones only, minus some. The data show over 20,000 clones, roughly 80% seen once. This specimen consisted of CD4+ or CD8+ T cells sorted from blood, obtained in a trial of the OX40 agonist ivuxolimab. The receptors here all came from an adult with an advanced solid tumor such as melanoma, head and neck, liver or kidney cancer. Both conserved end residues are part of each CDR3. Each record gives: D gene, clone size, J gene, V gene, CDR3 protein, CDR3 DNA. The D gene is left open where the match is weak. Clone size is given for some rows only: seen once, a few or many times, or a class if the clone is expanded.

D: NA
size: NA
J: TRBJ1-1
V: TRBV28
CDR3: CASNPGQSTEAFF
DNA: TGTGCCAGCAACCCCGGGCAGAGCACTGAAGCTTTCTTT

D: TRBD1
size: NA
J: TRBJ2-5
V: TRBV7-6
CDR3: CASTRTGVKGETQYF
DNA: TGTGCCAGCACCCGGACAGGGGTGAAAGGAGAGACCCAGTACTTC

D: NA
size: NA
J: TRBJ1-1
V: TRBV5-4
CDR3: CASSLQGDTEAFF
DNA: TGTGCCAGCAGCTTGCAGGGCGACACTGAAGCTTTCTTT

D: NA
size: NA
J: TRBJ1-4
V: TRBV18
CDR3: CASSQRATNEKLFF
DNA: TGTGCCAGCTCGCAACGCGCAACTAATGAAAAACTGTTTTTT

D: NA
size: NA
J: TRBJ2-7
V: TRBV4-3
CDR3: CASGIQGADEQYF
DNA: TGCGCCAGCGGGATACAGGGAGCGGACGAGCAGTACTTC

D: NA
size: NA
J: TRBJ2-1
V: TRBV30
CDR3: CAWSVLGPEQFF
DNA: TGTGCCTGGAGTGTACTGGGGCCTGAGCAGTTCTTC

D: TRBD2
size: NA
J: TRBJ2-1
V: TRBV7-2
CDR3: CASSLRTSGGAYNEQFF
DNA: TGTGCCAGCAGCTTACGGACTAGCGGGGGGGCCTACAATGAGCAGTTCTTC

D: TRBD1
size: once
J: TRBJ1-5
V: TRBV6-1
CDR3: CASSEITGGGQPQHF
DNA: TGTGCCAGCAGTGAAATCACAGGGGGCGGTCAGCCCCAGCATTTT

D: NA
size: NA
J: TRBJ2-3
V: TRBV7-9
CDR3: CASSLPKGTQYF
DNA: TGTGCCAGCAGCTTACCCAAGGGTACGCAGTATTTT

D: NA
size: NA
J: TRBJ1-2
V: TRBV6-6
CDR3: CASSYRQGRYGYTF
DNA: TGTGCCAGCAGTTACCGGCAGGGACGGTATGGCTACACCTTC

D: NA
size: NA
J: TRBJ1-3
V: TRBV19
CDR3: CATSLWGSPEPGNTIYF
DNA: TGTGCCACCTCGCTGTGGGGCAGCCCAGAGCCTGGAAACACCATATATTTT

D: TRBD1
size: NA
J: TRBJ2-2
V: TRBV6-1
CDR3: CASQGTGGTGELFF
DNA: TGTGCCAGCCAGGGGACAGGGGGCACCGGGGAGCTGTTTTTT

D: NA
size: NA
J: TRBJ2-7
V: TRBV27
CDR3: CASSLSFGGINYEQYF
DNA: TGTGCCAGCAGTTTATCTTTTGGCGGAATTAACTACGAGCAGTACTTC

D: NA
size: once
J: TRBJ2-3
V: TRBV30
CDR3: CAWSVPATDTQYF
DNA: TGTGCCTGGAGTGTACCCGCCACGGATACGCAGTATTTT

D: NA
size: NA
J: TRBJ2-6
V: TRBV19
CDR3: CASTSTTYSGANVLTF
DNA: TGTGCCAGTACCTCGACCACCTACTCTGGGGCCAACGTCCTGACTTTC

D: NA
size: NA
J: TRBJ2-1
V: TRBV12-5
CDR3: CASGLVLGSRTEYNEQFF
DNA: TGTGCTAGTGGTTTGGTCTTAGGATCCAGGACAGAGTACAATGAGCAGTTCTTC

D: NA
size: NA
J: TRBJ2-1
V: TRBV30
CDR3: CAWSVSLRNEQFF
DNA: TGTGCCTGGAGTGTATCTCTGAGAAATGAGCAGTTCTTC

D: TRBD1
size: few
J: TRBJ1-1
V: TRBV4-1
CDR3: CASSQNDGTGDDGEAFF
DNA: TGCGCCAGCAGCCAAAATGACGGGACAGGGGATGACGGTGAAGCTTTCTTT

D: TRBD1
size: once
J: TRBJ1-4
V: TRBV5-1
CDR3: CASSSRTGQVEKLLF
DNA: TGCGCCAGCAGCTCTCGGACAGGGCAAGTTGAAAAACTGCTTTTT

D: NA
size: NA
J: TRBJ1-2
V: TRBV28
CDR3: CASSWTDYGYTF
DNA: TGTGCCAGCAGTTGGACAGACTATGGCTACACCTTC

D: NA
size: NA
J: TRBJ1-5
V: TRBV4-3
CDR3: CASSQGGADVGNQPQHF
DNA: TGCGCCAGCAGCCAAGGGGGGGCAGACGTTGGGAATCAGCCCCAGCATTTT

D: TRBD2
size: few
J: TRBJ2-1
V: TRBV30
CDR3: CAWTPPSGPYNEQFF
DNA: TGTGCCTGGACCCCCCCTAGCGGGCCGTACAATGAGCAGTTCTTC

D: NA
size: NA
J: TRBJ2-1
V: TRBV6-6
CDR3: CASSPYFVGSEQFF
DNA: TGTGCCAGCAGCCCCTATTTCGTTGGCAGTGAGCAGTTCTTC

D: NA
size: once
J: TRBJ2-5
V: TRBV5-1
CDR3: CASSVGGAGVETQYF
DNA: TGCGCCAGCAGCGTGGGAGGGGCAGGGGTAGAGACCCAGTACTTC

D: NA
size: NA
J: TRBJ2-3
V: TRBV27
CDR3: CASSMGLSTDTQYF
DNA: TGTGCCAGCAGTATGGGACTGTCCACAGATACGCAGTATTTT

D: TRBD1
size: NA
J: TRBJ1-3
V: TRBV7-2
CDR3: CASSQDRRNTIYF
DNA: TGTGCCAGCAGCCAGGACAGGAGAAACACCATATATTTT

D: TRBD1
size: NA
J: TRBJ1-4
V: TRBV23-1
CDR3: CASSRGRNEKLFF
DNA: TGCGCCAGCAGCAGGGGGCGTAATGAAAAACTGTTTTTT

D: NA
size: NA
J: TRBJ1-5
V: TRBV6-5
CDR3: CASRSPNQPQHF
DNA: TGTGCCAGCAGGTCCCCTAATCAGCCCCAGCATTTT

D: NA
size: NA
J: TRBJ1-6
V: TRBV5-1
CDR3: CASSGDWSGTPLHF
DNA: TGCGCCAGCAGCGGGGACTGGTCTGGGACACCCCTCCACTTT

D: NA
size: NA
J: TRBJ2-1
V: TRBV5-1
CDR3: CASSSAPGEDNEQFF
DNA: TGCGCCAGCAGCTCCGCGCCGGGAGAGGACAATGAGCAGTTCTTC

D: NA
size: NA
J: TRBJ2-7
V: TRBV30
CDR3: CAWSYSYEQYF
DNA: TGTGCCTGGAGTTATTCTTACGAGCAGTACTTC

D: TRBD1
size: few
J: TRBJ1-1
V: TRBV4-1
CDR3: CASSPGQGTLNTEAFF
DNA: TGCGCCAGCAGCCCGGGACAGGGTACTTTGAACACTGAAGCTTTCTTT

D: NA
size: NA
J: TRBJ2-1
V: TRBV4-3
CDR3: CASSQDEGGWGSYNEQFF
DNA: TGCGCCAGCAGCCAAGATGAAGGGGGATGGGGTTCCTACAATGAGCAGTTCTTC

D: NA
size: NA
J: TRBJ1-1
V: TRBV14
CDR3: CASSQGGAARSTEAFF
DNA: TGTGCCAGCAGCCAAGGAGGGGCGGCGAGGAGCACTGAAGCTTTCTTT

D: TRBD1
size: NA
J: TRBJ2-7
V: TRBV5-1
CDR3: CASSRDRVGSYEQYF
DNA: TGCGCCAGCAGCAGGGACAGGGTAGGATCCTACGAGCAGTACTTC

D: NA
size: NA
J: TRBJ2-5
V: TRBV7-8
CDR3: CASSLRIFQETQYF
DNA: TGTGCCAGCAGCCTAAGAATTTTCCAAGAGACCCAGTACTTC

D: NA
size: NA
J: TRBJ1-4
V: TRBV6-5
CDR3: CASSYRRPNEKLFF
DNA: TGTGCCAGCAGTTACAGGCGCCCGAATGAAAAACTGTTTTTT

D: NA
size: few
J: TRBJ1-4
V: TRBV11-2
CDR3: CASSPPARRGKLFF
DNA: TGTGCCAGCAGCCCCCCCGCCAGGAGGGGGAAACTGTTTTTT

D: NA
size: few
J: TRBJ1-1
V: TRBV7-8
CDR3: CASSPPGGTEAFF
DNA: TGTGCCAGCAGCCCTCCCGGTGGGACTGAAGCTTTCTTT

D: NA
size: NA
J: TRBJ2-5
V: TRBV11-2
CDR3: CASSLGRTSKPQETQYF
DNA: TGTGCCAGCAGCTTAGGTCGGACCTCAAAACCCCAAGAGACCCAGTACTTC

D: TRBD1
size: once
J: TRBJ2-5
V: TRBV29-1
CDR3: CSVGRQGARETQYF
DNA: TGCAGCGTTGGTCGACAGGGGGCGAGAGAGACCCAGTACTTC